This T cell receptor (beta chain) was recorded in a study of blood T cell repertoires in COVID-19. Germline V CDR1 and CDR2: SGHAT, FQDESV (reference sequence). The CDR3 is 16 amino acids. V gave up 0 bases and J gave up 0 bases, with 11 bases separating them. Generated by immunoSEQ multiplex PCR, the TCRdb table keeps only in-frame clones and is missing some. The repertoire has fewer than 400,000 clones, more than 90% of them found once; the top ten carry roughly 18%. The specimen sequenced was PBMCs or T cells enriched from blood (not recorded which). The TCR was taken from a woman aged 25 to 39 who had recovered from COVID-19. V usage is TRBV11-1 and J usage is TRBJ1-1, with D unresolved. The chain's CDR3 is CASSLAQVTLNTEAFF. In DNA, the CDR3 is TGTGCCAGCAGCTTAGCGCAAGTCACTTTGAACACTGAAGCTTTCTTT.